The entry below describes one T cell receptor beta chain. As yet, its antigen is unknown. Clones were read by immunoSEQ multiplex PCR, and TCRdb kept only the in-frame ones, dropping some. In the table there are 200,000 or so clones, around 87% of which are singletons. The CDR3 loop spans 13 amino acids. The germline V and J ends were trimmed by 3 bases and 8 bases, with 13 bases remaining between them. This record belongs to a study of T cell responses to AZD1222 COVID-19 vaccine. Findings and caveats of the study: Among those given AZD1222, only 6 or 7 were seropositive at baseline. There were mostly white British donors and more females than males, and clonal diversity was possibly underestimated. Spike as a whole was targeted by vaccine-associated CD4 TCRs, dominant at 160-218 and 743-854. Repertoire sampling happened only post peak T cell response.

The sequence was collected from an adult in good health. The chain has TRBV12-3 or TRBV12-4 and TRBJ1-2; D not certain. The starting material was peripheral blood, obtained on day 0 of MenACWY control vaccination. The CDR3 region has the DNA TGTGCCAGCAGTTTTTTAGGGAGTTCCGGCTACACCTTC. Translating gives CASSFLGSSGYTF.